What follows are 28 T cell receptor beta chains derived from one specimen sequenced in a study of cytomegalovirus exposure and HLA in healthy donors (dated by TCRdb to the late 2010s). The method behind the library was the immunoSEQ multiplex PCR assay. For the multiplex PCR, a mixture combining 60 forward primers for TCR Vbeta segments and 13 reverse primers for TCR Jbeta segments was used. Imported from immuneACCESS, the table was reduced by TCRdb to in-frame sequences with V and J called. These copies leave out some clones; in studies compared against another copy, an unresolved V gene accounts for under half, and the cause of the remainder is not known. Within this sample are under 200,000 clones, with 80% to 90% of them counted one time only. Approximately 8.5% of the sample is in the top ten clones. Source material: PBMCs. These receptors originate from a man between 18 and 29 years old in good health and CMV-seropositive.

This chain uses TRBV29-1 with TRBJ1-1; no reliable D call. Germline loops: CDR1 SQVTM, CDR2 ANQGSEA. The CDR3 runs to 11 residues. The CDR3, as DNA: TGCAGGGCGGAGTTGGACACTGAAGCTTTCTTT. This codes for CRAELDTEAFF.

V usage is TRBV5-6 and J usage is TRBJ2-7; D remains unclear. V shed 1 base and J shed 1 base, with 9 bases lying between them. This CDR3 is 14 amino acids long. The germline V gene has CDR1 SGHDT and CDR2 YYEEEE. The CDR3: CASSLTEVSYEQYF. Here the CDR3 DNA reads TGTGCCAGCAGCTTGACCGAGGTTTCCTACGAGCAGTACTTC.

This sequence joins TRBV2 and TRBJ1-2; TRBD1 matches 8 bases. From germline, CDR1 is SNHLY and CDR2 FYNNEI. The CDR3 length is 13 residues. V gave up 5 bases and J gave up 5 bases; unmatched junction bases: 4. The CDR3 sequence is CASSSRDRYGYTF. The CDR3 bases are TGTGCCAGCAGTTCCCGGGACAGGTATGGCTACACCTTC.

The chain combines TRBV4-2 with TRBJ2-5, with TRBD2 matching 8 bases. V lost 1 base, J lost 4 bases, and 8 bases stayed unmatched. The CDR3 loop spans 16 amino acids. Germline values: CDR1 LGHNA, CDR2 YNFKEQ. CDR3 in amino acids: CASSQVGLAGRETQYF. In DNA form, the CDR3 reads TGTGCCAGCAGCCAAGTGGGGTTAGCGGGGAGAGAGACCCAGTACTTC.

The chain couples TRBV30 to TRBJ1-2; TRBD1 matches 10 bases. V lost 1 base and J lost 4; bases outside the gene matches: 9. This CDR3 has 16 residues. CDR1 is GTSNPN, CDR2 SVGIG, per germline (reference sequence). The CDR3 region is CAWSGNRGQGIYGYTF. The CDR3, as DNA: TGTGCCTGGAGTGGGAACCGGGGACAGGGGATCTATGGCTACACCTTC.

The DNA for the CDR3 is TGTGCCAGCTCCGAGGGTCCGAACTATGGCTACACCTTC. Its translation: CASSEGPNYGYTF. The V call is TRBV2, the J call TRBJ1-2; D is ambiguous. The CDR3 extends over 13 amino acids. Trimming removed 8 bases from V and 2 bases from J, with 12 bases in between. Germline V lookup: CDR1 SNHLY, CDR2 FYNNEI.

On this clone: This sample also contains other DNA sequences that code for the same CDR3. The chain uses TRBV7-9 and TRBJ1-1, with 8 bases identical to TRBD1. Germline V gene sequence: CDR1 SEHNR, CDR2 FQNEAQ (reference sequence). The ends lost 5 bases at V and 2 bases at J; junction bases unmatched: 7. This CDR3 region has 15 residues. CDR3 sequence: CASSRGDRLNTEAFF. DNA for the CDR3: TGTGCCAGCAGCCGGGGGGACAGGCTAAACACTGAAGCTTTCTTT.

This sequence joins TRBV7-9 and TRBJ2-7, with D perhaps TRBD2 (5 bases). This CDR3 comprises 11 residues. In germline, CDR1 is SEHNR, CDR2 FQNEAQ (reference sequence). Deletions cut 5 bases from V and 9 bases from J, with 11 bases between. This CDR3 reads CASSLWAGQYF. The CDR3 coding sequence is TGTGCCAGCAGCCTTTGGGCGGGGCAGTACTTC.

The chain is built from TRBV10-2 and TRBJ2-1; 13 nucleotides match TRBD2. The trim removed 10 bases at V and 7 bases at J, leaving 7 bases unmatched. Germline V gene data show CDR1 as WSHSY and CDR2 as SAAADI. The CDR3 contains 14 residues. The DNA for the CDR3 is TGCGCCACCCTACTAGCGGGGGGGCGGAATGAGCAGTTCTTC. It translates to CATLLAGGRNEQFF.

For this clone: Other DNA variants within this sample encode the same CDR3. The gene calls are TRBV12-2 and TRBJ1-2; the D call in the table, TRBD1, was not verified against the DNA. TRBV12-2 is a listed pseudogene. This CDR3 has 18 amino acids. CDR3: CASRLAPEQDREGGGYTF. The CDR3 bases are TGTGCAAGTCGCCTAGCTCCAGAACAAGACAGGGAAGGGGGAGGCTACACCTTC.

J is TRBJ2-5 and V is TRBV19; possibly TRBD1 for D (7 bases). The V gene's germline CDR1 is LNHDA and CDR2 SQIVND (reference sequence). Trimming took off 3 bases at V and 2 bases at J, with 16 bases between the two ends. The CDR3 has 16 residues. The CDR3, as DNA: TGTGCCAGTAGTATTTACGGCGGGACAGTTCAAGAGACCCAGTACTTC. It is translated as CASSIYGGTVQETQYF.

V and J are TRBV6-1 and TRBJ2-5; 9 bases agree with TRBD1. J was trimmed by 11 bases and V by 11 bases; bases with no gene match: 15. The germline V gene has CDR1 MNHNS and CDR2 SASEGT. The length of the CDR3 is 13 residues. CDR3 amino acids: CAGGTGLPREQYF. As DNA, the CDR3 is TGTGCCGGTGGGACAGGGTTACCTAGGGAGCAGTACTTC.

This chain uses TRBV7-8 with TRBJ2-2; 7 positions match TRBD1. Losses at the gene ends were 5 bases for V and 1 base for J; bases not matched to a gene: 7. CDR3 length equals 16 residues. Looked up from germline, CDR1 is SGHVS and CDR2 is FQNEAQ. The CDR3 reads CASSLRQGENTGELFF. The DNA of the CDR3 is TGTGCCAGCAGCCTACGACAGGGAGAGAACACCGGGGAGCTGTTTTTT.

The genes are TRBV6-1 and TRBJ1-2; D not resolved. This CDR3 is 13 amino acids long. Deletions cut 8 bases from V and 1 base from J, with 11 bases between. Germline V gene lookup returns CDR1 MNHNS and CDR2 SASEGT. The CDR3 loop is CASSVFNNYGYTF. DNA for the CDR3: TGTGCCAGCTCGGTTTTCAATAACTATGGCTACACCTTC.

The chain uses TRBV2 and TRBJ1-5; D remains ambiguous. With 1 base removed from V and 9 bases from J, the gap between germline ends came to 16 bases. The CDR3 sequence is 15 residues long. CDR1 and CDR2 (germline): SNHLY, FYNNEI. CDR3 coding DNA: TGTGCCAGCAGTGAAGGCGTATCGGGGAGGCGGCCCCAGCATTTT. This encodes CASSEGVSGRRPQHF.

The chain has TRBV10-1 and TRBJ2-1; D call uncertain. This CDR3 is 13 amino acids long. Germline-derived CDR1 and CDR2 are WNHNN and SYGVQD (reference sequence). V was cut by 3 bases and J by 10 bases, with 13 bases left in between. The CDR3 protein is CASSESLAGEQFF. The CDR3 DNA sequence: TGCGCCAGCAGTGAAAGTTTAGCTGGCGAGCAGTTCTTC.

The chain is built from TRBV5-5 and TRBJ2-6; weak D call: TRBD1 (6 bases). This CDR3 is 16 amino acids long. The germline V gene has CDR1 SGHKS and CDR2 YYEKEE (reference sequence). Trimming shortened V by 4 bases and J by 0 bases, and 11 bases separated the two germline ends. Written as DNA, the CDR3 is TGTGCCAGCAGCACCGGACAGTTCTCTGGGGCCAACGTCCTGACTTTC. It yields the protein CASSTGQFSGANVLTF.

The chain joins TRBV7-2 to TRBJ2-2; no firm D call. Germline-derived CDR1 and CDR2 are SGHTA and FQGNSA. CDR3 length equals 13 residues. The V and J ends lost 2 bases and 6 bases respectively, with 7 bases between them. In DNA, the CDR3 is TGTGCCAGCAGCTTAATCTATTCCGGGGAGCTGTTTTTT. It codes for CASSLIYSGELFF.

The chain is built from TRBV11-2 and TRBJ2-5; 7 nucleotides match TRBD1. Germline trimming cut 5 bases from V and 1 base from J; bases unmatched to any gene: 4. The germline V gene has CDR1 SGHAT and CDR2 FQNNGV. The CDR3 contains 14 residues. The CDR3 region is CASSPRQGQETQYF. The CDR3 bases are TGTGCCAGCAGCCCCAGACAGGGCCAAGAGACCCAGTACTTC.

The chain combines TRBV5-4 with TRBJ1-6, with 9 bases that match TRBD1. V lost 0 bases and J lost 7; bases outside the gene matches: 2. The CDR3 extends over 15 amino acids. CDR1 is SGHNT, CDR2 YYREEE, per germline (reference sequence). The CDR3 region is CASSLAGTGNSPLHF. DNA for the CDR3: TGTGCCAGCAGCTTGGCCGGGACAGGGAATTCACCCCTCCACTTT.

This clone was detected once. In DNA form, the CDR3 reads TGCAGCGCTGGGACATCGGGGACGCAGTATTTT. This gives the protein CSAGTSGTQYF. V usage is TRBV29-1 and J usage is TRBJ2-3, with a weak D call TRBD1 (6 bases). Trimming stripped 7 bases from V and 9 bases from J, with 14 bases between. CDR3 length equals 11 residues. Germline V gene lookup returns CDR1 SQVTM and CDR2 ANQGSEA.

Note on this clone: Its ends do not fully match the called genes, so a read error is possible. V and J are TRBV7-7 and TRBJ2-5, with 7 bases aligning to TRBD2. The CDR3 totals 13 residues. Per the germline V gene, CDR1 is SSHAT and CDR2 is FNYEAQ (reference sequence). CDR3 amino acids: CASSQRGAETQYF. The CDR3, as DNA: TGTGCTAGCAGCCAGCGGGGCGCAGAGACCCAGTACTTC.

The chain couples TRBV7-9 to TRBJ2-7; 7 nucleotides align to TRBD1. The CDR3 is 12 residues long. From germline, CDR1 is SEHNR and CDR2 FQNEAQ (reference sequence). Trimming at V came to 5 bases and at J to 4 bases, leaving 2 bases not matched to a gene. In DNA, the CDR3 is TGTGCCAGCAGCAAACAGGGGTACGAGCAGTACTTC. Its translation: CASSKQGYEQYF. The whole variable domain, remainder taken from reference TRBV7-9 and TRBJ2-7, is DTGVSQNPRHKITKRGQNVTFRCDPISEHNRLYWYRQTLGQGPEFLTYFQNEAQLEKSRLLSDRFSAERPKGSFSTLEIQRTEQGDSAMYLCASSKQGYEQYFGPGTRLTVT.

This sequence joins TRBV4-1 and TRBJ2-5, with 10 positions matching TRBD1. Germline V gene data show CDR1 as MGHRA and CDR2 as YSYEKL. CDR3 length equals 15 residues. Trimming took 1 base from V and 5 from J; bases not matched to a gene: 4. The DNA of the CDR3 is TGCGCCAGCAGCCAAGCCGGGACAGGGGTTGAGACCCAGTACTTC. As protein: CASSQAGTGVETQYF.

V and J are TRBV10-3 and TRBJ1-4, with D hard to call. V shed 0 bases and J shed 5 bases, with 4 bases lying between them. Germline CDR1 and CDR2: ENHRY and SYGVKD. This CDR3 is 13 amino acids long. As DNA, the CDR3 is TGTGCCATCAGTGAGTCACAAAATGAAAAACTGTTTTTT. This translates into CAISESQNEKLFF.

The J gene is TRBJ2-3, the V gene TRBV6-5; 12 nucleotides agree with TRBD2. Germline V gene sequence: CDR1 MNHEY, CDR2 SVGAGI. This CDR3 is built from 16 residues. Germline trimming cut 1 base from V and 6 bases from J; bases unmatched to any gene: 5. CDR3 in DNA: TGTGCCAGCAGTTACTTGACTAGCGGGGGCCCTGATACGCAGTATTTT. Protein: CASSYLTSGGPDTQYF.

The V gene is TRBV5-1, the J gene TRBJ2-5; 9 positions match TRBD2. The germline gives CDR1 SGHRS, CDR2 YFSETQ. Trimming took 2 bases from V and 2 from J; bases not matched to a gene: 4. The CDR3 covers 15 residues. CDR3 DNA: TGCGCCAGCAGCTTCCTAGCGGGACCTCAAGAGACCCAGTACTTC. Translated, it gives CASSFLAGPQETQYF.

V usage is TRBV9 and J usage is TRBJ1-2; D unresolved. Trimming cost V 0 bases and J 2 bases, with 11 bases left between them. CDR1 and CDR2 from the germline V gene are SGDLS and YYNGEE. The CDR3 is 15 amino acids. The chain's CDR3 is CASSVGAGQNYGYTF. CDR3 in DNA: TGTGCCAGCAGCGTAGGTGCGGGTCAGAACTATGGCTACACCTTC.